This T cell receptor (beta chain) emerged from a study of cytomegalovirus exposure and HLA in healthy donors. Study-level points and caveats: Per a prior analysis, the majority of TCR beta V segments were productive roughly 87% or roughly 30% of the time. TCR beta chain V- and J-gene trimming was linked, in a later analysis, to a missense variant in DCLRE1C.

With respect to this clone: Antigen unknown.

The PCR made use of 60 Vbeta and 13 Jbeta primers. Clones were sequenced by immunoSEQ multiplex PCR, and TCRdb holds only the in-frame ones, with some missing. Across 75,000 to 95,000 clones, the top ten clones capture approximately 4.2% of the sample. The sequencing input was PBMCs. This TCR was sampled from a man under 40 in good health and CMV-seronegative.

The chain's CDR3 is CASSFEANYGYTF. DNA of the CDR3: TGCGCCAGCAGCTTCGAGGCGAACTATGGCTACACCTTC. The chain recombines TRBV5-1 with TRBJ1-2; D not certain. V lost 2 bases to trimming and J lost 2 bases, with 7 bases between them. CDR1 and CDR2 (germline): SGHRS, YFSETQ. The CDR3 loop spans 13 amino acids. Variable domain in full (rest from reference TRBV5-1 and TRBJ1-2): KAGVTQTPRYLIKTRGQQVTLSCSPISGHRSVSWYQQTPGQGLQFLFEYFSETQRNKGNFPGRFSGRQFSNSRSEMNVSTLELGDSALYLCASSFEANYGYTFGSGTRLTVV.